These T cell receptor beta chains were read from a single sample in a study of early stage breast cancer tumors. TCRdb's table, derived via immunoSEQ multiplex PCR, lists solely in-frame clones and lacks some. This sample has around 71,000 clones, with around 85% found just once. The sequenced sample was blood. These TCRs come from a person between 60 and 69 years old with breast cancer. The CDR3 runs from the conserved cysteine through the conserved F or W. D genes are given only for firm matches. Size tells how often a clone was seen (once, few, many) or the class of an expanded clone, and some rows leave it out.

clone_size	v_call	j_call	d_call	cdr3_nt	cdr3_aa
NA	TRBV5-1	TRBJ1-1	NA	TGCGCCAGCAGCTTGGATATCACTGAAGCTTTCTTT	CASSLDITEAFF
NA	TRBV27	TRBJ1-1	NA	TGTGCCAGCAGTGTACAAGGACAGTTGAACACTGAAGCTTTCTTT	CASSVQGQLNTEAFF
medium-sized	TRBV7-9	TRBJ1-2	TRBD1	TGTGCCAGCATACACACAGGGGGCCCTAACTATGGCTACACCTTC	CASIHTGGPNYGYTF
NA	TRBV30	TRBJ2-1	NA	TGTGCCTGCGGGGACCCGCTGCAGTTCTTC	CACGDPLQFF
NA	TRBV6-6	TRBJ2-5	NA	TGTGCCAGCAGCCCCCTCCGGGCGGCCCAAGAGACCCAGTACTTC	CASSPLRAAQETQYF
NA	TRBV5-5	TRBJ2-5	NA	TGTGCCAGCAGCTTGGAGACAGGGACTCAAGAGACCCAGTACTTC	CASSLETGTQETQYF
NA	TRBV4-1	TRBJ2-3	TRBD2	TGCGCCAGCAGCCCAGAAGGCCCCGGGAGGGGAACAGATACGCAGTATTTT	CASSPEGPGRGTDTQYF
NA	TRBV14	TRBJ2-1	TRBD2	TGTGCCAGCAGCCCCACTAGCGGGGCCTACAATGAGCAGTTCTTC	CASSPTSGAYNEQFF
NA	TRBV4-3	TRBJ1-2	NA	TGCGCCAGCAGCCATACAGACAGAGCCTATGGCTACACCTTC	CASSHTDRAYGYTF
NA	TRBV11-3	TRBJ1-2	NA	TGTGCCAGCAGCTCCCCCGGCCGGGAGAGAGGCTACACCTTC	CASSSPGRERGYTF
NA	TRBV6-1	TRBJ1-1	TRBD1	TGTGCCAGCAAATTCGGGGACAGGCAAGCTTTCTTT	CASKFGDRQAFF
NA	TRBV9	TRBJ2-3	NA	TGTGCCAGCAGCCCACAGGGCACAGATACGCAGTATTTT	CASSPQGTDTQYF
NA	TRBV28	TRBJ1-1	NA	TGTGCCAGCGGGACCGTATCGGGGACTGAAGCTTTCTTT	CASGTVSGTEAFF
NA	TRBV9	TRBJ2-7	NA	TGTGCCAGCAGCGTAGCCGCGGCCTCCTACGAGCAGTACTTC	CASSVAAASYEQYF
once	TRBV5-4	TRBJ2-5	NA	TGTGCCAGCAGCTCACGAGGGGGGGAGACCCAGTACTTC	CASSSRGGETQYF
few	TRBV11-2	TRBJ2-2	TRBD1	TGTGCCAGCAGCCTCCGGACAGGGGGCGTCGACACCGGGGAGCTGTTTTTT	CASSLRTGGVDTGELFF
NA	TRBV5-1	TRBJ1-3	NA	TGCGCCAGCAGCTTGGAGGGATCTGGAAACACCATATATTTT	CASSLEGSGNTIYF
NA	TRBV29-1	TRBJ2-1	NA	TGCAGCGTTGAAGGGGCCAAGTTCTACAATGAGCAGTTCTTC	CSVEGAKFYNEQFF
NA	TRBV5-5	TRBJ2-1	TRBD2	TGTGCCAGCAGCTTCAGGACTAGCGGGAGGGCCGACCCCTACAATGAGCAGTTCTTC	CASSFRTSGRADPYNEQFF
few	TRBV19	TRBJ2-3	NA	TGTGCCAGTAGTATAGGACTAAACACAGATACGCAGTATTTT	CASSIGLNTDTQYF
NA	TRBV5-4	TRBJ1-1	TRBD1	TGTGCCAGCAGCCCCGGACAGGGGAGGAACACTGAAGCTTTCTTT	CASSPGQGRNTEAFF
NA	TRBV5-4	TRBJ2-7	NA	TGTGCCAGCAGCCGCGACGTACTCGGCGAGCAGTACTTC	CASSRDVLGEQYF
NA	TRBV7-2	TRBJ1-5	TRBD1	TGTGCCAGCAGCCCGGGGACAGATGATCAGCCCCAGCATTTT	CASSPGTDDQPQHF
NA	TRBV27	TRBJ2-1	NA	TGTGCCAGCAGTCCTCGTTCATATGGCTACAATGAGCAGTTCTTC	CASSPRSYGYNEQFF
NA	TRBV30	TRBJ2-7	TRBD2	TGTGCCTGGAGTGATTCGGGGGGAACGGGCGAGCAGTACTTC	CAWSDSGGTGEQYF
NA	TRBV29-1	TRBJ1-2	TRBD1	TGCAGCGTTGAAGATCAGGGGGGAGGCTATGGCTACACCTTC	CSVEDQGGGYGYTF
few	TRBV7-9	TRBJ1-4	NA	TGTGCCAGCAGCTTAGGTCGAGGCGAACTTGAAAAACTGTTTTTT	CASSLGRGELEKLFF
once	TRBV7-2	TRBJ2-7	NA	TGTGCCAGCAGCTTAGGGAAATACGAGCAGTACTTC	CASSLGKYEQYF
NA	TRBV4-2	TRBJ1-1	NA	TGTGCCAGCAGCCAAGCCCTAAAGACAGTGAACACTGAAGCTTTCTTT	CASSQALKTVNTEAFF
NA	TRBV28	TRBJ2-7	NA	TGTGCCAGCAGACCCCCTGGGGGATTCAACGAGCAGTACTTC	CASRPPGGFNEQYF
NA	TRBV5-5	TRBJ1-6	NA	TGTGCCAGCAGCGTCCAGGGTGGTAATTCACCCCTCCACTTT	CASSVQGGNSPLHF
few	TRBV5-1	TRBJ2-1	NA	TGCGCCAGCAGCTTGGGGGGAAGCAATGAGCAGTTCTTC	CASSLGGSNEQFF
few	TRBV9	TRBJ1-2	NA	TGTGCCAGCAGCGTAGATTCTGGGGGGCTGTATGGCTACACCTTC	CASSVDSGGLYGYTF
NA	TRBV19	TRBJ1-1	NA	TGTGCCAGTAGCACGGGGAGCGACACTGAAGCTTTCTTT	CASSTGSDTEAFF
NA	TRBV6-5	TRBJ1-5	TRBD1	TGTGCCAGCGGAAGACAGGGCGGTCAGCCCCAGCATTTT	CASGRQGGQPQHF
NA	TRBV28	TRBJ2-7	NA	TGTGCCAGCAGTTTATATGAGGGACCTTACGAGCAGTACTTC	CASSLYEGPYEQYF
NA	TRBV7-9	TRBJ2-1	TRBD1	TGTGCCAGCAGCTTGGGTTTGAGACAGGGTAGGAATGAGCAGTTCTTC	CASSLGLRQGRNEQFF
NA	TRBV29-1	TRBJ1-2	NA	TGCAGCGTTGGACCCTCCGACTATGGCTACACCTTC	CSVGPSDYGYTF
NA	TRBV5-1	TRBJ2-7	NA	TGCGCCAGCAGCATCAACCCTTCCTACGAGCAGTACTTC	CASSINPSYEQYF
NA	TRBV5-1	TRBJ2-7	TRBD2	TGCGCCAGCAGACTAGCGGGGGGGAACGAGCAGTACTTC	CASRLAGGNEQYF